The 7 T cell receptor beta chains below come from one sample, sequenced in a study of graft-versus-host responses after intestinal transplantation. Sequencing used immunoSEQ multiplex PCR; TCRdb keeps in-frame clones, though not all of them. The sample yields tens of thousands of clones, roughly 90% seen once. No cognate antigen is known for these TCRs. The material sequenced was unstimulated CD8+ T cells sorted from spleen or lymph node cells, taken before intestinal transplant. These receptors all stem from a human donor who received an intestinal transplant.

The V call is TRBV19, the J call TRBJ1-2, with D perhaps TRBD1 (5 bases). The CDR3 loop spans 14 amino acids. CDR1 is LNHDA, CDR2 SQIVND, per germline (reference sequence). Trimming removed 5 bases at V and 2 bases at J, with 12 bases between. The CDR3 loop is CASSRDLGNYGYTF. CDR3 in DNA: TGTGCCAGTAGTCGGGACTTAGGGAACTATGGCTACACCTTC.

The rearrangement joins TRBV7-2 to TRBJ2-7; 10 bases line up with TRBD2. Germline assignment: CDR1 SGHTA and CDR2 FQGNSA. Germline trimming cut 1 base from V and 3 bases from J; bases unmatched to any gene: 3. The CDR3 length is 15 residues. CDR3 in amino acids: CASSLGLAGYYEQYF. The CDR3 coding sequence is TGTGCCAGCAGCTTAGGACTAGCGGGCTACTACGAGCAGTACTTC.

This chain links TRBV7-6 with TRBJ1-3, with D possibly TRBD1 on 5 matching bases. The germline V gene has CDR1 SGHVS and CDR2 FNYEAQ. The CDR3 covers 19 residues. Between the trimmed V and J ends, which lost 2 bases and 4 bases, there was a span of 24 bases. In DNA, the CDR3 is TGTGCCAGCAGCTTACCACTGGGAGGGACCGGACCTTTCGGAAACACCATATATTTT. It translates to CASSLPLGGTGPFGNTIYF.

The J gene is TRBJ1-3, the V gene TRBV27, with D possibly matching TRBD1 (6 bases). Trimming took 3 bases from V and 4 from J, leaving 10 bases between them. The CDR3 has 14 amino acids. Per germline, CDR1 MNHEY and CDR2 SMNVEV (reference sequence). CDR3 bases: TGTGCCAGCAGTTTGGGGACAAACGGAAACACCATATATTTT. Translated, it gives CASSLGTNGNTIYF.

The rearrangement uses TRBV6-5 and TRBJ2-7; TRBD2 is a possible D gene (7 bases). The CDR3 extends over 15 amino acids. The V gene's germline CDR1 is MNHEY and CDR2 SVGAGI. V lost 2 bases and J 6 bases, leaving 17 bases between the germline ends. CDR3 region: CASSYGRGAFVEQYF. The CDR3 DNA sequence: TGTGCCAGCAGTTACGGGAGGGGGGCTTTTGTCGAGCAGTACTTC.

This chain joins TRBV28 and TRBJ2-5; 8 nucleotides agree with TRBD2. The CDR3 is 16 residues long. Germline V CDR1 and CDR2: MDHEN, SYDVKM. V lost 7 bases to trimming and J lost 7 bases; unmatched junction nucleotides: 17. CDR3 bases: TGTGCCAGCAATCCGGGACTAGACCTCTGGAAGGGGACCCAGTACTTC. This encodes CASNPGLDLWKGTQYF.

The chain uses TRBV19 and TRBJ2-1, with a possible D match to TRBD2 (6 bases). Germline V gene sequence: CDR1 LNHDA, CDR2 SQIVND (reference sequence). The CDR3 extends over 15 amino acids. Between the trimmed V and J ends, which lost 3 bases and 4 bases, there was a span of 13 bases. The CDR3 nucleotides are TGTGCCAGTAGTATGCGGCTAGCGTATTACAATGAGCAGTTCTTC. Translated: CASSMRLAYYNEQFF.